This is a list of T cell receptor beta chains from one sample in a study of naive and memory T cell subsets. TCRdb fed the 5' RACE reads into MiXCR, producing one record per CDR3 protein. The table shows 50,000 or so distinct CDR3 sequences, with 5.5% to 8.5% occurring only once. These receptors all come from a male donor in good health. Both conserved end residues are trimmed from each CDR3. Each record gives: J gene, V gene, CDR3 protein.

>TRBJ1-6|TRBV2
ASTWTDGNSPLH
>TRBJ2-7|TRBV5-1
ASSLAGLRYEQY
>TRBJ2-3|TRBV6-5
ASSYSRWSGRGPDTQY
>TRBJ2-5|TRBV5-1
ASSLALSGETQY
>TRBJ1-2|TRBV10-2
ASSTALANYGYT
>TRBJ2-3|TRBV6-2/TRBV6-3
ASKLWEMDTQY
>TRBJ2-2|TRBV5-1
ASSLPGPRDTGELF
>TRBJ2-7|TRBV6-2/TRBV6-3
ASSRGQMGSYEQY
>TRBJ1-1|TRBV2
ASSDQGMNTEAF
>TRBJ2-1|TRBV29-1
SVLLSGRGSYNEQF
>TRBJ2-2|TRBV29-1
GCGGRRIGELF
>TRBJ2-1|TRBV5-1
ASSLVYGDNEQF
>TRBJ2-7|TRBV7-2
ASSLVPGGTYEQY
>TRBJ2-1|TRBV19
ASSNRNSYNEQF
>TRBJ1-6|TRBV29-1
SVAGDDNSPLH
>TRBJ1-5|TRBV29-1
SARGGGNQPQH
>TRBJ2-1|TRBV20-1
SARFPVGQF